This T cell receptor beta chain originates from a study of cytomegalovirus exposure and HLA in healthy donors. Amplification used 60 Vbeta primers and 13 Jbeta primers. Profiled with immunoSEQ multiplex PCR; TCRdb holds only in-frame clones, not every one. The table lists 160,000 or so clones, around 80% of them singletons. A single count supports this clone. Germline loops: CDR1 SGHNT, CDR2 YYREEE (reference sequence). Trimming took 3 bases from V and 12 from J, leaving 33 bases between them. The CDR3 covers 18 residues. The sequenced sample consisted of PBMCs. The clonotype comes from a male donor in good health and CMV-seronegative. This sequence joins TRBV5-4 and TRBJ2-5; maybe TRBD1 (7 bases). CDR3 residues: CASSSSYSLGTVVPGEYF. CDR3 nucleotide sequence: TGTGCCAGCAGCTCTTCCTACTCCTTGGGGACAGTGGTCCCGGGGGAGTACTTC.